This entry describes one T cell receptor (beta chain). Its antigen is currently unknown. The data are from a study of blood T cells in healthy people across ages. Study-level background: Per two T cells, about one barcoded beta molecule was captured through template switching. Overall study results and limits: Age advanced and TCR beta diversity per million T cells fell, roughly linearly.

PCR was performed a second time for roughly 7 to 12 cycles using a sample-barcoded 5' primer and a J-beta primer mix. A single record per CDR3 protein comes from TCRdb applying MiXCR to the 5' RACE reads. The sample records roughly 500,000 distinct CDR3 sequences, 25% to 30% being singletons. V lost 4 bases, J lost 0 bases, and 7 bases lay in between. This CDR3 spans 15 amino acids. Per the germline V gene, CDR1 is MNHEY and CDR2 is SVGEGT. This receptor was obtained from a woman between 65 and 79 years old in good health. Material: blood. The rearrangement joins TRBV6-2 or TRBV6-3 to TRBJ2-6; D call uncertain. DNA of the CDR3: TGTGCCAGCAGTTCGGCGAACTCTGGGGCCAACGTCCTGACTTTC. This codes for CASSSANSGANVLTF.